The next 17 T cell receptor beta chains were all read from a single sample in a study of blood T cell repertoires in COVID-19. The method was immunoSEQ multiplex PCR; TCRdb's version includes in-frame clones alone and lacks a portion of them. The sample has around 130,000 clones, around 87% seen once. The sequenced sample consisted of peripheral blood. The receptors derive from a woman aged 45-59 years who had recovered from COVID-19.

The V gene is TRBV5-6, the J gene TRBJ2-1, with 10 bases that match TRBD1. The CDR3 contains 15 residues. The germline gives CDR1 SGHDT, CDR2 YYEEEE. V lost 6 bases to trimming and J lost 7 bases; unmatched junction nucleotides: 10. The CDR3 nucleotides are TGTGCCAGCATCGGCCTGGGGACAGGGGAAAATGAGCAGTTCTTC. It is translated as CASIGLGTGENEQFF. Drawing the rest from reference TRBV5-6 and TRBJ2-1, the complete variable domain is DAGVTQSPTHLIKTRGQQVTLRCSPKSGHDTVSWYQQALGQGPQFIFQYYEEEERQRGNFPDRFSGHQFPNYSSELNVNALLLGDSALYLCASIGLGTGENEQFFGPGTRLTVL.

This chain connects TRBV7-3 to TRBJ2-5; 7 positions agree with TRBD1. The CDR3 spans 13 residues. Germline CDR1 SGHTA, CDR2 FQGTGA. V shed 8 bases, J shed 2 bases, and the junction held 5 bases outside the gene matches. The CDR3 loop reads CASSGQLQETQYF. The CDR3 DNA reads TGTGCCAGCTCGGGACAGTTACAAGAGACCCAGTACTTC.

In its sample, this clone was seen once. The rearrangement uses TRBV7-3 and TRBJ2-2, with TRBD1 matching 8 bases. Unmatched junction bases numbered 4, after V lost 4 bases and J lost 6 bases. The CDR3 runs to 14 residues. The V gene's germline CDR1 is SGHTA and CDR2 FQGTGA. The CDR3 DNA reads TGTGCCAGCAGCTCTGGACAGGGCCCCGGGGAGCTGTTTTTT. This gives the protein CASSSGQGPGELFF.

A single count supports this clone. V usage is TRBV18 and J usage is TRBJ2-1; D not certain. V gave up 7 bases and J gave up 7 bases, with 11 bases separating them. Germline V CDR1 and CDR2: KGHSH, LQKENI. The CDR3 contains 12 residues. This CDR3 reads CASLKTENEQFF. The CDR3 DNA is TGTGCCAGCTTAAAGACGGAGAATGAGCAGTTCTTC.

The chain couples TRBV7-9 to TRBJ2-1, with 10 bases matching TRBD2. The CDR3 totals 16 residues. Germline lookup yields CDR1 SEHNR and CDR2 FQNEAQ (reference sequence). Trimming removed 5 bases from V and 8 bases from J; junction bases left unmatched: 12. The CDR3 loop is CASSLPQRGGGHEQFF. CDR3 bases: TGTGCCAGCAGCCTCCCTCAGCGGGGGGGCGGGCATGAGCAGTTCTTC.

This clone has a handful of counts. The J gene is TRBJ1-2, the V gene TRBV25-1; maybe TRBD1 (6 bases). The V end lost 5 bases, the J end lost 0 bases, and 13 bases lay between the germline ends. Looked up from germline, CDR1 is MGHDK and CDR2 is SYGVNS. The CDR3 is made up of 15 amino acids. CDR3 nucleotides: TGTGCCAGCAGTCGCCGGGACACTGCTAACTATGGCTACACCTTC. Encoded protein: CASSRRDTANYGYTF.

The J gene is TRBJ2-1, the V gene TRBV6-5, with a tentative D call TRBD2 (5 bases). This CDR3 spans 14 amino acids. CDR1 and CDR2 from the germline V gene are MNHEY and SVGAGI. V lost 6 bases and J lost 6, with 15 bases in between. The CDR3 DNA reads TGTGCCAGCAGGCCCCTCCCGGGGTCCAATGAGCAGTTCTTC. It is translated as CASRPLPGSNEQFF.

The V gene is TRBV5-1, the J gene TRBJ1-1; 8 bases are a match to TRBD1. V was pared by 3 bases and J by 4 bases, with 5 bases of the junction left unmatched. CDR1 SGHRS and CDR2 YFSETQ come from the germline V gene. The CDR3 sequence is 14 residues long. The CDR3 region is CASSSGQGSTEAFF. The CDR3 DNA sequence: TGCGCCAGCAGCTCCGGACAGGGAAGCACTGAAGCTTTCTTT.

To note about this clone: The same CDR3 arises from other DNA sequences in this sample as well. The rearrangement links TRBV24-1 to TRBJ1-1; 10 nucleotides match TRBD1. V lost 9 bases, J lost 6 bases, and 6 bases stayed unmatched. This CDR3 is 13 amino acids long. Per germline, CDR1 KGHDR and CDR2 SFDVKD. CDR3 bases: TGTGCCACCCGGGACAGGGGTGTAGCTGAAGCTTTCTTT. It specifies CATRDRGVAEAFF.

This chain links TRBV19 with TRBJ1-2, with D unresolved. Germline V gene lookup returns CDR1 LNHDA and CDR2 SQIVND (reference sequence). The CDR3 has 14 amino acids. V was cut by 5 bases and J by 2 bases, with 12 bases left in between. Here the CDR3 reads CASSYRTGNYGYTF. CDR3 DNA: TGTGCCAGTAGTTATAGGACGGGGAACTATGGCTACACCTTC. Full variable domain (remainder filled in from reference TRBV19 and TRBJ1-2): DGGITQSPKYLFRKEGQNVTLSCEQNLNHDAMYWYRQDPGQGLRLIYYSQIVNDFQKGDIAEGYSVSREKKESFPLTVTSAQKNPTAFYLCASSYRTGNYGYTFGSGTRLTVV.

The V and J genes are TRBV4-2 and TRBJ2-7; TRBD1 might be the D (5 bases). The germline V and J ends were trimmed by 1 base and 2 bases, with 24 bases remaining between them. The CDR3 length is 19 residues. CDR1 and CDR2 from the germline V gene are LGHNA and YNFKEQ. The chain's CDR3 is CASSQASAPYRPAPYEQYF. As DNA, the CDR3 is TGTGCCAGCAGCCAAGCGTCTGCCCCATACAGGCCAGCTCCCTACGAGCAGTACTTC.

CDR3 nucleotides: TGCGCCAGCAGTGATACCATACCGACTAGCGGGAGATTCTCAGATACGCAGTATTTT. Amino acids: CASSDTIPTSGRFSDTQYF. The V gene is TRBV10-1, the J gene TRBJ2-3, with TRBD2 identical over 12 bases. The CDR3 spans 19 residues. V was clipped by 3 bases and J by 4 bases; unmatched bases: 14. Germline CDR1 and CDR2: WNHNN and SYGVQD (reference sequence).

The DNA of the CDR3 is TGTGCCAGCAGTTACCTCGCCCAAAAGAGCGAGCAGTACTTC. Amino acid sequence: CASSYLAQKSEQYF. The chain links TRBV6-5 to TRBJ2-7, with no clear D. The germline V and J ends were trimmed by 2 bases and 6 bases, with 14 bases remaining between them. This CDR3 is built from 14 residues. CDR1 and CDR2 from the germline V gene are MNHEY and SVGAGI.

The chain recombines TRBV5-4 with TRBJ2-7; 11 bases fit TRBD1. Unmatched junction bases numbered 15, after V lost 4 bases and J lost 12 bases. Germline values: CDR1 SGHNT, CDR2 YYREEE (reference sequence). The CDR3 spans 15 residues. The CDR3 loop is CASSLAGTGGTPRYF. The CDR3 region has the DNA TGTGCCAGCAGCCTCGCCGGGACAGGGGGGACCCCGCGGTACTTC. The complete variable domain, with remaining parts taken from reference TRBV5-4 and TRBJ2-7, reads ETGVTQSPTHLIKTRGQQVTLRCSSQSGHNTVSWYQQALGQGPQFIFQYYREEENGRGNFPPRFSGLQFPNYSSELNVNALELDDSALYLCASSLAGTGGTPRYFGPGTRLTVT.

This rearrangement joins TRBV5-8 to TRBJ2-1; D unclear. The CDR3 totals 14 residues. The V and J ends lost 2 bases and 4 bases respectively, with 10 bases between them. Germline V gives CDR1 SGHTS, CDR2 YDEGEE. The CDR3, as DNA: TGTGCCAGCAGCTTTAGGCAGGATTACAATGAGCAGTTCTTC. Translated: CASSFRQDYNEQFF.

The count of this clone is one. CDR3 sequence: CASSETGTGVYEQYF. The CDR3 coding sequence is TGTGCCAGCAGCGAAACCGGGACAGGGGTCTACGAGCAGTACTTC. This chain links TRBV11-3 with TRBJ2-7, with 10 nucleotides matching TRBD1. Germline CDR1 reads SGHNT; CDR2 reads YENEEA. After removal of 5 bases from V and 3 bases from J, the junction contained 7 bases not matched to a gene. The CDR3 has 15 amino acids.

This clone was observed once. The gene calls are TRBV5-4 and TRBJ2-7; weak D call: TRBD2 (6 bases). Per germline, CDR1 SGHNT and CDR2 YYREEE (reference sequence). The CDR3 covers 15 residues. V shed 4 bases and J shed 5 bases, with 19 bases lying between them. CDR3 region: CASSGAGQGFDEQYF. Written as DNA, the CDR3 is TGTGCCAGCAGCGGGGCGGGGCAGGGCTTTGACGAGCAGTACTTC.